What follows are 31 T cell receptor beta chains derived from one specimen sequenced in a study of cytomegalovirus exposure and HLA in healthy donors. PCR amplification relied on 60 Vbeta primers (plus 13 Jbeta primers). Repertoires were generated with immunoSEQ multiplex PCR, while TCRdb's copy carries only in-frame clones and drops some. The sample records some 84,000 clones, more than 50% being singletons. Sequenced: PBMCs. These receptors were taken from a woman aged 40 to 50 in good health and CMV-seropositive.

The CDR3: CASSPRGRAFHEQFF. The CDR3 nucleotides read TGTGCCAGCAGTCCCCGGGGGAGGGCTTTCCATGAGCAGTTCTTC. The V call is TRBV28, the J call TRBJ2-1; the match to TRBD2 covers 7 bases. Germline-derived CDR1 and CDR2 are MDHEN and SYDVKM. Trimming took 5 bases from V and 8 from J; bases not matched to a gene: 12. The CDR3 sequence is 15 residues long.

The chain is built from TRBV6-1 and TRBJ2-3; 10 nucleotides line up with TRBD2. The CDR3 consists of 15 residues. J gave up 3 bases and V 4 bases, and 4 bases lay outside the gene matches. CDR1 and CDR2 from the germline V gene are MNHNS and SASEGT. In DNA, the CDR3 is TGTGCCAGCAGTGTCCTAGCGGGAGAGACAGATACGCAGTATTTT. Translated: CASSVLAGETDTQYF.

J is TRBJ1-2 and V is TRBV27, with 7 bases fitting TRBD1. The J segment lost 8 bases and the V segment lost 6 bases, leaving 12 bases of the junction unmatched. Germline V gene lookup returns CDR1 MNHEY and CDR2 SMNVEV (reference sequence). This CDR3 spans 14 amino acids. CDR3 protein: CASSWSGGRLGYTF. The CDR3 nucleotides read TGTGCCAGCAGCTGGTCAGGGGGTAGGCTGGGCTACACCTTC.

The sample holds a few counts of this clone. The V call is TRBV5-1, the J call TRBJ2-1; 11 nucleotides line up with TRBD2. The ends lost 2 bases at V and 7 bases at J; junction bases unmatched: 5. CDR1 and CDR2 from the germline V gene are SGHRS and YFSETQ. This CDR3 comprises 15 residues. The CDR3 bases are TGCGCCAGCAGCTTTGTAGCGGGAGGGGGTAATGAGCAGTTCTTC. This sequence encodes CASSFVAGGGNEQFF.

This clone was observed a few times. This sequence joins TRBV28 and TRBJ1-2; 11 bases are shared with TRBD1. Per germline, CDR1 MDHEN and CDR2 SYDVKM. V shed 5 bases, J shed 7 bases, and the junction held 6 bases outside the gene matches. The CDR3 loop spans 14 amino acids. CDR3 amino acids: CASSTSGQGAGYTF. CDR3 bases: TGTGCCAGCAGTACTTCCGGACAGGGGGCTGGCTACACCTTC.

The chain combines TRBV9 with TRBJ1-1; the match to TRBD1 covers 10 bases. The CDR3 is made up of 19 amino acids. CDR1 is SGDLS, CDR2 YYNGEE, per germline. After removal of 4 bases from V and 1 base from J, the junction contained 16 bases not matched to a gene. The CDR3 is CASSHSLWDRGRANTEAFF. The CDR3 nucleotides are TGTGCCAGCAGCCATTCTCTGTGGGACAGGGGTCGGGCGAACACTGAAGCTTTCTTT. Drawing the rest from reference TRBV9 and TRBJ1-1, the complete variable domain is DSGVTQTPKHLITATGQRVTLRCSPRSGDLSVYWYQQSLDQGLQFLIQYYNGEERAKGNILERFSAQQFPDLHSELNLSSLELGDSALYFCASSHSLWDRGRANTEAFFGQGTRLTVV.

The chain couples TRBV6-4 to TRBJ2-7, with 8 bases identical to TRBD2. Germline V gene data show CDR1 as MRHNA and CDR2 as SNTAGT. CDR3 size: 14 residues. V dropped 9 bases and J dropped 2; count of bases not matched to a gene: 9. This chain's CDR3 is CARSTSGRAYEQYF. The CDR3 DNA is TGTGCCAGGAGCACCAGCGGGAGAGCCTACGAGCAGTACTTC.

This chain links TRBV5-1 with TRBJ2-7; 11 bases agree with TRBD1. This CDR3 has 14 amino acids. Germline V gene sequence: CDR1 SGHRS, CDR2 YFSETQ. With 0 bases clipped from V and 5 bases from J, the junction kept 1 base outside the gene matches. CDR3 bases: TGCGCCAGCAGCTTGGCGGGACAGGGGGACGAGCAGTACTTC. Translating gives CASSLAGQGDEQYF.

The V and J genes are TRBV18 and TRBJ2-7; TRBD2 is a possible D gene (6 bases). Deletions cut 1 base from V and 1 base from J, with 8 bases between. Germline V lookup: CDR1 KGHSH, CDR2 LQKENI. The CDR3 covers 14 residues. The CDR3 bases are TGTGCCAGCTCACCACGGGGGGATTCCTACGAGCAGTACTTC. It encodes CASSPRGDSYEQYF.

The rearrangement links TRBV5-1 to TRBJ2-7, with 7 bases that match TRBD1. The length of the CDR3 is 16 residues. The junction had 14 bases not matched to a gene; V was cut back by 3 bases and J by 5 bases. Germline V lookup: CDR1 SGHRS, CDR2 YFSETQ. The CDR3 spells CASSSTGISQWNEQYF. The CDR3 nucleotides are TGCGCCAGCAGCTCGACAGGGATTAGTCAATGGAACGAGCAGTACTTC.

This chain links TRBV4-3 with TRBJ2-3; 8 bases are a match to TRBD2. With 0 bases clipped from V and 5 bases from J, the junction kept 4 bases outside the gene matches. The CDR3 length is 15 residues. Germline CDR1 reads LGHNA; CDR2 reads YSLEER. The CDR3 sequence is CASSQEREGRDTQYF. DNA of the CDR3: TGCGCCAGCAGCCAAGAACGGGAGGGGAGAGATACGCAGTATTTT.

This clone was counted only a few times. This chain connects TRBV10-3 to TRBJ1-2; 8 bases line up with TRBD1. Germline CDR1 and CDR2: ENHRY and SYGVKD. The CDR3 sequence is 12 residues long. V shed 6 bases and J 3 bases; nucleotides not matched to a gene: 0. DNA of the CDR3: TGTGCCATCAGGACAGGGGACTATGGCTACACCTTC. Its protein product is CAIRTGDYGYTF.

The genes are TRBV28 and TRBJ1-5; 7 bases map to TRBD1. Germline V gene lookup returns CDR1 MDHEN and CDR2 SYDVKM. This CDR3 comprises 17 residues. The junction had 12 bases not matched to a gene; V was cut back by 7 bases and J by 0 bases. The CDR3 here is CASISSDRRNSNQPQHF. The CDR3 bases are TGTGCCAGCATCTCTTCGGACAGGAGAAATAGCAATCAGCCCCAGCATTTT. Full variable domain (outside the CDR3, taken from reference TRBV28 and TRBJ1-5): DVKVTQSSRYLVKRTGEKVFLECVQDMDHENMFWYRQDPGLGLRLIYFSYDVKMKEKGDIPEGYSVSREKKERFSLILESASTNQTSMYLCASISSDRRNSNQPQHFGDGTRLSIL.

The CDR3 spells CASSSLSGALDTEAFF. The DNA of the CDR3 is TGTGCCAGCAGTTCGTTGTCAGGGGCTCTGGACACTGAAGCTTTCTTT. The chain joins TRBV28 to TRBJ1-1; D possibly corresponds to TRBD1 (6 bases). V lost 4 bases and J lost 3, with 18 bases in between. CDR1 and CDR2 from the germline V gene are MDHEN and SYDVKM. The CDR3 totals 16 residues.

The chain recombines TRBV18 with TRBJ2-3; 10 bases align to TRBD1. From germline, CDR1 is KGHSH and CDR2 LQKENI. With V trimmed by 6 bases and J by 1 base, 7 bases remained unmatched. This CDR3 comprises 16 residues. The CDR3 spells CASSRAGTGGTDTQYF. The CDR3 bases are TGTGCCAGCTCTCGGGCCGGGACAGGGGGCACAGATACGCAGTATTTT.

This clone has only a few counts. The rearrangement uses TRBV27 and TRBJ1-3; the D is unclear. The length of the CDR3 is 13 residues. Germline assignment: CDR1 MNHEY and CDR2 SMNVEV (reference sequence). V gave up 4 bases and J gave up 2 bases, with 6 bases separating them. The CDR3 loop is CASSSLPGNTIYF. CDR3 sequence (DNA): TGTGCCAGCAGTTCACTGCCTGGAAACACCATATATTTT.

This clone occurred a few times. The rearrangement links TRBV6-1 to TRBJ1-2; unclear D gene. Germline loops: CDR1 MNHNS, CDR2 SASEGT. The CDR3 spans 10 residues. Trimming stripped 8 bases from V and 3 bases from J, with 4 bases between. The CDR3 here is CASQYYGYTF. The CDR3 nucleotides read TGTGCCAGCCAGTACTATGGCTACACCTTC.

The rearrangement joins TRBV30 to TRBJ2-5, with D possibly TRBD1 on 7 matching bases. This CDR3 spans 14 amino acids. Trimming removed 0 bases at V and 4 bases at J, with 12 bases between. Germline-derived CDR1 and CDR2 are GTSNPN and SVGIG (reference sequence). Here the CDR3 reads CAWSVGGGVETQYF. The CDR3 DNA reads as TGTGCCTGGAGTGTCGGAGGGGGCGTAGAGACCCAGTACTTC.

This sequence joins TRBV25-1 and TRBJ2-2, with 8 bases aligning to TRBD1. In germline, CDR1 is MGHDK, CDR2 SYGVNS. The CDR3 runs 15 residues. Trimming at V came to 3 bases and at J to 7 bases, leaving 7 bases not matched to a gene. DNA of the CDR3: TGTGCCAGCAGTGATCCGGGACAGGCCTACGGGGAGCTGTTTTTT. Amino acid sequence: CASSDPGQAYGELFF.

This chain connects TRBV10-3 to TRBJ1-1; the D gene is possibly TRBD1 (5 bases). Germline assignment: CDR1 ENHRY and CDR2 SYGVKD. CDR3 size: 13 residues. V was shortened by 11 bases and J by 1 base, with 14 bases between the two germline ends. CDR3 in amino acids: CAVTTTENTEAFF. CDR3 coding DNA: TGTGCCGTCACCACGACAGAGAACACTGAAGCTTTCTTT.

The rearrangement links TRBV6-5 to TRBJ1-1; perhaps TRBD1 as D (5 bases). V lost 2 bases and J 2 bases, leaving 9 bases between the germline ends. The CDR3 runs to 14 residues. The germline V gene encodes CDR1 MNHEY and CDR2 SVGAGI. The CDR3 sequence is CASSYNRGNTEAFF. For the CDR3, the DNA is TGTGCCAGCAGTTACAATAGGGGAAACACTGAAGCTTTCTTT.

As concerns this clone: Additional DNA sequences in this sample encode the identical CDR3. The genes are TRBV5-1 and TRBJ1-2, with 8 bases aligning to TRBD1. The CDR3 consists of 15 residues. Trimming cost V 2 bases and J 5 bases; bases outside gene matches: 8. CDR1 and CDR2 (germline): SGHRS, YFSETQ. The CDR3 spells CASSLGQGRDYGYTF. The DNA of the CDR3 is TGCGCCAGCAGCTTAGGACAGGGCCGAGATTATGGCTACACCTTC.

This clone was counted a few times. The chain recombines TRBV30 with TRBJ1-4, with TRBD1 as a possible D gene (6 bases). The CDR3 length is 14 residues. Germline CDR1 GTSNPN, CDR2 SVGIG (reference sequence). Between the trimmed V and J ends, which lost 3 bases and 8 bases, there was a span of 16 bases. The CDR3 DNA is TGTGCCTGGAGCGTTCACAGGGTCAGAGAAAAACTGTTTTTT. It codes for CAWSVHRVREKLFF.

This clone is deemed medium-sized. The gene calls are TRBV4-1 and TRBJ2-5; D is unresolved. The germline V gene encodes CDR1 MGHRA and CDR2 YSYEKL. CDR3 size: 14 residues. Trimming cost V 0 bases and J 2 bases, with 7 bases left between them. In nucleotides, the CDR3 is TGCGCCAGCAGCCAAGATATGACTCAAGAGACCCAGTACTTC. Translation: CASSQDMTQETQYF.

The CDR3 DNA is TGCGCCAGCAGCCAAGGCGGGAACACTGAAGCTTTCTTT. This sequence encodes CASSQGGNTEAFF. This chain joins TRBV4-3 and TRBJ1-1, with no clear D. Germline V gene sequence: CDR1 LGHNA, CDR2 YSLEER. V was cut by 1 base and J by 1 base, with 4 bases left in between. The CDR3 length is 13 residues.

CDR3 bases: TGTGCCAGTACCACCGAAACAGGGGTTCGGACTGAAGCTTTCTTT. It yields the protein CASTTETGVRTEAFF. The chain is built from TRBV19 and TRBJ1-1, with TRBD1 matching over 7 bases. Germline CDR1 reads LNHDA; CDR2 reads SQIVND (reference sequence). The CDR3 is 15 amino acids. V trimming: 7 bases; J trimming: 5 bases; junction bases outside the gene matches: 13.

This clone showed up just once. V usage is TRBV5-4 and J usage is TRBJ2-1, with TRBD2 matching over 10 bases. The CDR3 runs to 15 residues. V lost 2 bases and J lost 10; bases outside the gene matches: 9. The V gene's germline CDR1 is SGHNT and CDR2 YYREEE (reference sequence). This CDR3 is CASSLKGTSAREQFF. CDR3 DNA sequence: TGTGCCAGCAGCTTAAAAGGGACTAGCGCAAGGGAGCAGTTCTTC.

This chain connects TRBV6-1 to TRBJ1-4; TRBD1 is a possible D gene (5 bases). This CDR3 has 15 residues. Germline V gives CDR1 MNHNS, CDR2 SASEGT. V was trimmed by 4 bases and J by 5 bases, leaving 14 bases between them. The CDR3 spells CASSGGGRANEKLFF. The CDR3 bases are TGTGCCAGCAGTGGGGGGGGGAGGGCCAATGAAAAACTGTTTTTT.

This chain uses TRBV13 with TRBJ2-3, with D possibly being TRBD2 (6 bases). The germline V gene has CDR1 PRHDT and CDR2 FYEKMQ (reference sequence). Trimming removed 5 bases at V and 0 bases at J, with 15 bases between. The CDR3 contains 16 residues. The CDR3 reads CASSPRRGVSTDTQYF. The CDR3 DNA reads TGTGCCAGCAGCCCACGTCGCGGGGTAAGCACAGATACGCAGTATTTT.

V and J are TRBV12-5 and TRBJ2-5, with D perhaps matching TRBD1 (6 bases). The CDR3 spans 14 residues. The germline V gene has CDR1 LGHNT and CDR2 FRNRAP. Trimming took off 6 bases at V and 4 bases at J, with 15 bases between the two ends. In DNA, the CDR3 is TGTGCTAGTGGGTTTACAGGGTCTGGAGAGACCCAGTACTTC. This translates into CASGFTGSGETQYF.

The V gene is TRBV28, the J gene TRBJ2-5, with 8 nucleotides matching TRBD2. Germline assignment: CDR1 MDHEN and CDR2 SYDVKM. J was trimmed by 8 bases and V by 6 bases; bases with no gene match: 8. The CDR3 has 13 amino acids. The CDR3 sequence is CASSPGRGATQYF. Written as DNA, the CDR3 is TGTGCCAGCAGCCCTGGGCGGGGGGCCACCCAGTACTTC. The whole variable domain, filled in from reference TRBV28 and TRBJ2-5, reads DVKVTQSSRYLVKRTGEKVFLECVQDMDHENMFWYRQDPGLGLRLIYFSYDVKMKEKGDIPEGYSVSREKKERFSLILESASTNQTSMYLCASSPGRGATQYFGPGTRLLVL.